This TCR delta chain was sequenced in a study of γδ T cells in repeated Plasmodium falciparum infection. About the study: Over around 580 days, donors received four mosquito-bite P. falciparum NF54 infections. Overall study findings and caveats: In Vdelta2-negative, largely Vdelta1+, gammadelta repertoires, repeated controlled infections appeared to drive clonal selection waves. Malian children's Vdelta2-negative repertoires appeared more expanded and less diverse than Australians'.

This clone was counted only a few times. The target antigen is unknown. A far larger clone is one base from this, pointing to a likely read error. The same CDR3 also results from other DNA sequences found in this sample. Bulk repertoires came from Vgamma9/Vdelta2+ or Vdelta2-negative gammadelta T cells flow-sorted from PBMC. The germline V gene encodes CDR1 TSWWSYY and CDR2 QGS. CDR3 length: 28 residues. V was clipped by 3 bases and J by 1 base; unmatched bases: 39. TCRdb used CATT to re-call clones from the multiplex PCR reads. The top ten hold 8.6% of the sample, which has tens of thousands of delta-chain clones, 1.6% seen once.

The material sequenced was gamma-delta T cells from blood. This receptor was obtained from a pool of human donors (malaria-infected and uninfected, not separated). The chain is built from TRDV1 and TRDJ1; TRDD3 matches at 12 bases. The J gene, left out of TCRdb, was set here by checking the DNA against germline. The CDR3 protein is CALGELVSNGLASNTGGYPLWTTDKLIF. CDR3 DNA: TGTGCTCTTGGGGAGCTAGTCTCAAATGGCCTCGCCTCGAACACTGGGGGATACCCCCTTTGGACCACCGATAAACTCATCTTT.